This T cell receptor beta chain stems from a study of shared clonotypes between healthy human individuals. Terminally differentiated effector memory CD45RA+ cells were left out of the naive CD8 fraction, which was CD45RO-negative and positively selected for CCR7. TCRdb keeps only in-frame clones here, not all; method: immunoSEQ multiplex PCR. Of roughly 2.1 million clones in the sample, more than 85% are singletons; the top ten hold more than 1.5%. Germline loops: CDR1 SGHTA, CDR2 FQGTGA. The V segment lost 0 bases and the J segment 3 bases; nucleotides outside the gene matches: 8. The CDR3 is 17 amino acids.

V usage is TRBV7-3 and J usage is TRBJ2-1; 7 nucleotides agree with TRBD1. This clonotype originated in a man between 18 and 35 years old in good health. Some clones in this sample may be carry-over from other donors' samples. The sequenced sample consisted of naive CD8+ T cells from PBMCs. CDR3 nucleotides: TGTGCCAGCAGCTTAACTGGTCGACAGGGCTACTACAATGAGCAGTTCTTC. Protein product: CASSLTGRQGYYNEQFF.